One sample yielded the 14 T cell receptor beta chains listed below, sequenced in a study of T-cell reconstitution after alpha-beta-depleted transplantation in children. TCRbeta library construction was performed incorporating unique molecular identifiers. TCRdb called the PCR reads again in MiXCR, with one record for every CDR3 protein. The table records 380,000 or so distinct CDR3 sequences, approximately 12% of them present only once. The sequenced sample was PBMCs, obtained from the stem cell graft. The origin of the receptors is a human donor who donated a stem cell graft to a child with Fanconi anemia.

This chain links TRBV7-9 with TRBJ2-2; D remains ambiguous. Germline CDR1 reads SEHNR; CDR2 reads FQNEAQ (reference sequence). Between the trimmed V and J ends, which lost 1 base and 8 bases, there was a span of 11 bases. This CDR3 is built from 14 residues. This chain's CDR3 is CASSLDSETGELFF. The CDR3 nucleotides read TGTGCCAGCAGCTTAGACTCAGAGACAGGGGAGCTGTTTTTT. Full variable domain (remainder filled in from reference TRBV7-9 and TRBJ2-2): DTGVSQNPRHKITKRGQNVTFRCDPISEHNRLYWYRQTLGQGPEFLTYFQNEAQLEKSRLLSDRFSAERPKGSFSTLEIQRTEQGDSAMYLCASSLDSETGELFFGEGSRLTVL.

This rearrangement joins TRBV12-3 or TRBV12-4 to TRBJ2-1, with D uncertain. Trimming removed 7 bases from V and 7 bases from J, with 20 bases in between. This CDR3 region has 15 residues. The CDR3 here is CASNFRAWPGNEQFF. CDR3 DNA: TGTGCCAGCAACTTCCGGGCCTGGCCCGGGAATGAGCAGTTCTTC.

This clonotype was seen only a few times. The J gene is TRBJ2-5, the V gene TRBV7-9, with D possibly matching TRBD1 (6 bases). This CDR3 region has 14 residues. In germline, CDR1 is SEHNR, CDR2 FQNEAQ (reference sequence). V was clipped by 7 bases and J by 0 bases, with 12 bases between them. DNA for the CDR3: TGTGCCAGCATCTACACAGGGTACCAAGAGACCCAGTACTTC. Protein: CASIYTGYQETQYF. The full variable domain, in which reference TRBV7-9 and TRBJ2-5 provide the parts outside the CDR3, is DTGVSQNPRHKITKRGQNVTFRCDPISEHNRLYWYRQTLGQGPEFLTYFQNEAQLEKSRLLSDRFSAERPKGSFSTLEIQRTEQGDSAMYLCASIYTGYQETQYFGPGTRLLVL.

In its sample, this clonotype was seen many times. The chain employs TRBV7-6 and TRBJ2-3; unclear D gene. The V end was cut by 7 bases, the J end by 7 bases, with 9 bases between. The CDR3 is made up of 11 amino acids. CDR1 and CDR2 (germline): SGHVS, FNYEAQ. DNA of the CDR3: TGTGCCAGCACCTTGGGTCATACGCAGTATTTT. Protein: CASTLGHTQYF.

This clonotype was counted a few times. The chain couples TRBV12-3 or TRBV12-4 to TRBJ2-7, with TRBD1 matching over 11 bases. This CDR3 spans 14 amino acids. Trimming at V came to 2 bases and at J to 5 bases, leaving 2 bases not matched to a gene. The CDR3 region is CASSLMGQGDEQYV. CDR3 DNA sequence: TGTGCCAGCAGTTTAATGGGACAGGGGGACGAGCAGTACGTC.

At least ten counts were recorded for this clonotype. The V call is TRBV27, the J call TRBJ2-3; D is uncertain. The CDR3 totals 12 residues. The germline CDR1 and CDR2 sequences are MNHEY and SMNVEV (reference sequence). Between the trimmed V and J ends, which lost 6 bases and 2 bases, there was a span of 6 bases. The CDR3 is CASRGNTDTQYF. CDR3 DNA sequence: TGTGCCAGCAGAGGAAACACAGATACGCAGTATTTT.

This clonotype has at least ten counts. The chain has TRBV5-1 and TRBJ2-2; tentatively, D is TRBD1 (5 bases). CDR3 length: 14 residues. Germline lookup yields CDR1 SGHRS and CDR2 YFSETQ. The V gene lost 4 bases and the J gene lost 1 base, with 8 bases spanning the gap. CDR3: CASSPQGNTGELFF. CDR3 bases: TGCGCCAGCAGCCCCCAGGGGAACACCGGGGAGCTGTTTTTT.

This clonotype has a handful of counts. V gene TRBV20-1 combines with J gene TRBJ1-4, with 8 bases identical to TRBD1. Germline-derived CDR1 and CDR2 are DFQATT and SNEGSKA (reference sequence). V trimming: 0 bases; J trimming: 7 bases; junction bases outside the gene matches: 7. The CDR3 sequence is 15 residues long. CDR3 loop: CSAREGNRGTEKLFF. CDR3 nucleotide sequence: TGCAGTGCTAGAGAGGGGAACAGGGGGACTGAAAAACTGTTTTTT.

The genes are TRBV10-3 and TRBJ2-7, with 8 bases lining up with TRBD1. This CDR3 spans 14 amino acids. V shed 10 bases, J shed 5 bases, and the junction held 13 bases outside the gene matches. CDR1 and CDR2 (germline): ENHRY, SYGVKD. DNA for the CDR3: TGTGCCACAGAATCCGGGACAGGTGCCCACGAGCAGTACTTC. Translating it yields CATESGTGAHEQYF.

This clonotype has just a few counts. The chain has TRBV9 and TRBJ2-1, with 9 bases identical to TRBD1. V shed 4 bases, J shed 3 bases, and the junction held 14 bases outside the gene matches. Germline lookup yields CDR1 SGDLS and CDR2 YYNGEE. The CDR3 spans 18 residues. As DNA, the CDR3 is TGTGCCAGCAGCACAAGACCGAACCGGGACAGGGTCTACAATGAGCAGTTCTTC. Its translation is CASSTRPNRDRVYNEQFF. Drawing the rest from reference TRBV9 and TRBJ2-1, the complete variable domain is DSGVTQTPKHLITATGQRVTLRCSPRSGDLSVYWYQQSLDQGLQFLIQYYNGEERAKGNILERFSAQQFPDLHSELNLSSLELGDSALYFCASSTRPNRDRVYNEQFFGPGTRLTVL.

This chain connects TRBV7-9 to TRBJ2-1; D uncertain. The germline CDR1 and CDR2 sequences are SEHNR and FQNEAQ (reference sequence). The V and J ends lost 4 bases and 5 bases respectively, with 12 bases between them. CDR3 size: 14 residues. The CDR3 DNA follows: TGTGCCAGCAGCTCTTCCTGGAGAGACAATGAGCAGTTCTTC. Translating it yields CASSSSWRDNEQFF.

This clonotype was recorded a few times. V gene TRBV7-6 combines with J gene TRBJ2-3, with 8 bases identical to TRBD2. This CDR3 is built from 14 residues. Per the germline V gene, CDR1 is SGHVS and CDR2 is FNYEAQ. J gave up 8 bases and V 5 bases, and 9 bases lay outside the gene matches. The chain's CDR3 is CASSPGGGYGTQYF. DNA of the CDR3: TGTGCCAGCAGCCCCGGGGGGGGGTATGGTACGCAGTATTTT.

This clonotype came up many times. The chain couples TRBV4-2 to TRBJ1-2; 9 bases are shared with TRBD1. V dropped 4 bases and J dropped 2; count of bases not matched to a gene: 5. This CDR3 is 15 amino acids long. The germline gives CDR1 LGHNA, CDR2 YNFKEQ. The CDR3 nucleotides are TGTGCCAGCAGCCTCCGGACAGGGGACAACTATGGCTACACCTTC. Amino acids: CASSLRTGDNYGYTF.

CDR3 residues: CASSYSSLAGYTF. The DNA for the CDR3 is TGTGCCAGCAGTTACTCCAGTCTGGCCGGCTACACCTTC. The chain employs TRBV6-5 and TRBJ1-2; no reliable D call. The V end was cut by 0 bases, the J end by 8 bases, with 10 bases between. The germline V gene has CDR1 MNHEY and CDR2 SVGAGI. CDR3 length: 13 residues.